The 2 T cell receptor beta chains presented below share a single source sample, sequenced in a study of OX40 agonist ivuxolimab in advanced cancers. Profiled with immunoSEQ multiplex PCR; TCRdb holds only in-frame clones, not every one. The sample lists some 60,000 clones; approximately 89% were seen once. Material: CD4+ or CD8+ T cells sorted from blood, obtained in a trial of the OX40 agonist ivuxolimab. Every receptor here comes from an adult with an advanced solid tumor such as melanoma, head and neck, liver or kidney cancer.

The chain has TRBV28 and TRBJ2-7; 10 bases match TRBD1. Trimming at V came to 4 bases and at J to 3 bases, leaving 6 bases not matched to a gene. Germline V gene lookup returns CDR1 MDHEN and CDR2 SYDVKM. This CDR3 spans 15 amino acids. This CDR3 is CASSSATGGFYEQYF. Here the CDR3 DNA reads TGTGCCAGCAGTTCCGCGACAGGGGGCTTCTACGAGCAGTACTTC.

The rearrangement joins TRBV11-2 to TRBJ2-7; possibly TRBD2 for D (5 bases). The CDR3 runs 15 residues. Germline loops: CDR1 SGHAT, CDR2 FQNNGV. Trimming left V 1 base short and J 2 bases short, with 12 bases between. CDR3 protein: CASSLGRDPTYEQYF. Written as DNA, the CDR3 is TGTGCCAGCAGCTTAGGACGGGATCCGACCTACGAGCAGTACTTC. The variable domain in full, completed from reference TRBV11-2 and TRBJ2-7, reads EAGVAQSPRYKIIEKRQSVAFWCNPISGHATLYWYQQILGQGPKLLIQFQNNGVVDDSQLPKDRFSAERLKGVDSTLKIQPAKLEDSAVYLCASSLGRDPTYEQYFGPGTRLTVT.